This TCR beta chain was found in a study of cytomegalovirus exposure and HLA in healthy donors (dated by TCRdb to between 2016 and 2019). Background for the entire study: An earlier analysis of some 500 of the donors reported more than 250 Gb of sequence data and 100 million to 130 million unique TCR beta sequences from 150 million to 200 million T cells. Around 330 gigabases of sequencing data and 91 million or so unique TCR sequences made up an early release that covered under 750 HLA-typed donors. The genetic ancestry cluster associated with self-reported Caucasian donors included 81% of the roughly 380 genotyped donors. The study aimed to test whether cataloging public T cell receptors could reveal signatures of past pathogen exposure. The study used immunosequencing to profile the T cell repertoires of hundreds of subjects and linked those repertoires to cytomegalovirus serostatus. A separate validation cohort of about 110 different subjects was used in addition to the 666-subject first cohort. High-throughput TCR immunosequencing, statistical association of individual TCRs with disease status, and machine learning were combined to predict cytomegalovirus infection status. In a later analysis, previously published TCR beta repertoires from 550 to 700 donors were re-analyzed and high-resolution HLA genotyping was added so that TCR occurrence patterns could be studied. The later analysis used no new phenotypic data to find candidate immune exposures, relying instead on TCR beta sequences and their occurrence across donors. An earlier analysis of approximately 630 of the donors applied high-throughput TCR beta sequencing to assess whether each TCR beta V gene segment acted as functional or pseudogenic. Donor age, sex, ethnicity and CMV serostatus were compiled alongside the repertoire data. A later genetic analysis used genome-wide SNP genotypes for about 55% of the 666 donors, treating that subset as a discovery cohort. Every discovery cohort repertoire had been produced on one sequencing platform. HLA typing included class I and class II loci at four-digit resolution. Typing coverage differed by locus: A, B, C, DRB1 and DQB1 were typed in roughly 629-630 donors, DQA1 in approximately 520, DPA1 in 600 to 610, and DPB1 in about 450. Several DR-DQ haplotypes were handled as single units for association and clustering because linkage in the cohort was strong. Across roughly 420 genotyped donors of the cohort, an average of approximately 240,000 unique TCR beta nucleotide sequences per donor were sequenced, and roughly a sixth of those sequences were non-productive. The paper as a whole reports these results and caveats: A further reported finding was that TCR beta sequences accurately predicted the HLA-A and HLA-B alleles for most subjects in the first cohort. Roughly uniform sequencing depth across donors was assumed in presence/absence analyses, although this assumption may not hold. Assigning TCR associations to individual alleles was difficult when HLA alleles, especially DR and DQ, strongly co-occurred. The only immune exposure information available for the cohort was CMV serostatus. A group of highly shared sequence variants was considered likely to be a technical artifact of the sequencing pipeline. Because HLA typing was unavailable for some donors at each locus, only the typed subset was used in association tests. According to a later genetic analysis, donors in an Asian-associated ancestry cluster had fewer N-insertions in productive TCRs than the approximately 650-donor mean. Because counts were too low, about 17 rarely observed V segments, including chromosome 9 orphons, were excluded from the earlier analysis of fewer than 650 of the donors. In a later analysis, HLA-associated TCR beta chains showed more clonal expansion and lower generation probabilities than non-associated chains that were equally common. Most TCR sequences were observed very rarely across donors, whereas some public TCRs were present in many individuals. A later analysis reported that several top co-occurrence clusters appeared linked to parvovirus B19, influenza, CMV and Epstein-Barr virus. In a later analysis, the rate of TCR association differed among HLA loci, with DRB1 alleles having the most associated TCRs and HLA-C alleles having the fewest. A later analysis associated 16,951 TCR beta sequences with specific HLA alleles at a false discovery rate of 0.05. The authors suggested that the approach could potentially be generalized to other disease states and immunological phenotypes. According to a later analysis, most CMV-associated TCR beta chains appeared to be HLA-restricted, and the HLA associations seemed to be driven largely by CMV exposure. Some IMGT-functional V segments, including TRBV6-2 and TRBV6-3, could not be distinguished by the 87-base-pair reads and were therefore excluded. Only TCR beta chains were sequenced in this cohort, and the absence of alpha or paired-chain data limited detectable features. The study listed 150 to 200 TCR beta chains as associated with cytomegalovirus. Linkage disequilibrium might explain the correlated functional status among segregating V segments, but an unknown experimental factor could not be excluded. In vitro tests confirmed that a few of the cytomegalovirus-associated TCR beta chains recognize cytomegalovirus antigens. In a later genetic analysis, a missense DCLRE1C variant was associated with V-gene and J-gene trimming of TCR beta chains, and the association was replicated in an independent cohort. In an earlier analysis of some 550 of the donors, most TCR beta V segments were observed in productive rearrangements about 87% or about 30% of the time, broadly matching IMGT annotations. The classifier was reported to diagnose cytomegalovirus status with high specificity and sensitivity in both the original cohort and the validation cohort.

Inclusive of the bounding cysteine and phenylalanine, the CDR3 is 16 residues long. This entry keeps only the CDR3 DNA: 48 bases, framed from base 1. The junction shows trimming of 4 bases on V and 5 bases on J, and the gene matches do not reach 6 bases of it. To note about this clone: Its antigen is unknown. No base qualities exist here, and no much larger clone lies one base off it.

The library was produced with the immunoSEQ multiplex PCR assay. The multiplex PCR relied on a mix of 60 forward primers for TCR Vbeta segments and 13 reverse primers for TCR Jbeta segments. The CDR3 region of rearranged TCR beta genes was amplified from genomic DNA by a multiplex PCR assay. The amplified TCR beta libraries were sequenced on the Illumina HiSeq System as 87-base-pair reads. In the original analysis: Across the 500 to 700 repertoires, a later analysis counted approximately 75 million unique TCR beta chains, 9.5 million to 12 million of which were shared by at least two donors. To remove PCR and sequencing errors, raw reads were error-corrected and collapsed into unique sequences using a nearest-neighbor algorithm that merged closely related sequences. V, D and J gene segments were assigned by aligning CDR3 sequences to IMGT reference sequences. For a sequence to be retained, a match of at least six nucleotides to both a V gene segment and a J gene segment was required. A rearrangement was called productive if the CDR3 had no stop codons and remained in frame with V and J, and every other rearrangement was called non-productive. Following IMGT convention, CDR3 was defined as the stretch from the second conserved V-encoded cysteine to the conserved J-encoded phenylalanine. Sequences without an unambiguous match to a single V gene segment were excluded from the earlier analysis of a few hundred of the donors. An earlier analysis of around 600 of the donors classified V segments as functional when productive rearrangements were above 56.7% and as segregating when the standard deviation between donors was above 5%. A statistical classification framework was built for diagnosing cytomegalovirus status from the catalog of TCR beta chain sequences. V and J gene assignment, in a later analysis, came from comparing TCR nucleotide sequences with IMGT/GENE-DB human TR gene sequences. Using the TCRdist pipeline, a later analysis assigned CDR3 sequences along with most-parsimonious VDJ recombination scenarios. In a later analysis, every TCR beta chain was defined by the combination of its CDR3 amino acid sequence and its V-gene family, and reads without a unique V-gene family were dropped. In a later analysis, 450 to 600 highly shared, low-generation-probability nucleotide sequences were removed to address suspected cross-contamination and a sequencing artifact. In a later analysis, a clonal expansion index for each public chain was calculated from normalized within-repertoire ranks of inferred template counts. Generation probabilities in a later analysis came from a VDJ recombination model fitted to out-of-frame rearrangements, and those results were checked against IGoR. Hypergeometric tests were used in a later analysis to score TCR-TCR, TCR-HLA and TCR-CMV co-occurrence, with a repertoire-size bias correction applied to the TCR pairs. A later analysis estimated false discovery rates by permuting HLA or CMV assignments 20 times. In a later analysis, co-occurring TCRs were grouped using DBSCAN, and TCRdist sequence similarity was added for clustering within HLA-allele-positive subsets. Repertoires with fewer than 30,000 or more than 120,000 public chains, plus five repertoires with anomalous nucleotide sharing, were excluded from co-occurrence clustering. Sourced from immuneACCESS, this table was stored by TCRdb with only in-frame sequences that have V and J called. A share of the clones is absent; for the studies checked, an unresolved V gene accounts for under half, and the remainder has no known explanation. V, J and clone size are taken as reported in that table, and D and trimming were inferred from the DNA itself. Across this sample there are roughly 160,000 clones, with 85% seen only once. The ten largest clones add up to 1% of the sample.

In total, roughly 670 healthy bone marrow donors made up the cohort. All cohort members were sampled while nominally healthy, although unrecorded immune exposures were likely present. The donor tested CMV seronegative and was one of the 352 seronegative cohort members. Every donor gave a peripheral blood sample, and the peripheral blood mononuclear cells from that sample were used for TCR beta sequencing. Genomic DNA extraction from the blood cell samples was performed with the Qiagen DNeasy Blood Extraction Kit. The sequence is built from TRBV23-1 and TRBJ2-1; 12 central bases correspond to TRBD2. TRBV23-1 is an ORF, with its function uncertain. Input material: PBMCs. The receptor's source is a boy aged 2 to 10 in good health and CMV-seronegative. The CDR3 region has the sequence CASSPVTSGSHNEQFF. The sequence in DNA is TGCGCCAGCAGTCCAGTGACTAGCGGGAGCCACAATGAGCAGTTCTTC.